This T cell receptor (beta chain) was profiled in a study of blood T cells in healthy people across ages (dated by TCRdb to the mid-2010s). The study in broad terms: In model experiments, template switching captured about one uniquely barcoded TCR beta cDNA molecule for every two T cells. To avoid experimental bias, donors of different ages were distributed randomly across sequencing lanes. To track age-related changes in TCR beta repertoire diversity, the study relied on deep sequencing normalized with unique cDNA molecular identifiers. The study analyzed two additional independent replicas of 1 million unique cDNA reads from the same blood draw for two donors, one aged 18 to 29 and one aged 80 or older. The donors were divided into four age groups: young (average around 17 years), middle-aged (about 41), aged (approximately 64) and long-lived (roughly 82). General study outcomes and caveats: Compared with the aged group, the long-lived group had more naive CD4+ T cells, fewer expanded clones and increased TCR diversity, a pattern suggesting age selection. Observed TCR beta diversity correlated strongly with the percentage of naive T cells measured by flow cytometry. Bulk unsorted PBMC profiling prevented conclusive comparison of naive and antigen-experienced compartments. As age increased, observed TCR beta diversity per million T cells dropped in a roughly linear way, and a significant reduction was already evident by age about 36. Estimates of total diversity based on one million sequenced T cells were regarded as lower bounds and as underestimates. Because donor CMV infection status was unknown, age-related changes in expanded clonotypes were potentially confounded.

The library was built by means of 5' RACE. Sequencing took place on an Illumina HiSeq 2500. A second PCR of about 6 to 12 cycles was performed with a sample-barcoded 5' primer and a J-beta primer mix. Each TCR beta cDNA molecule received a unique molecular identifier from a template-switch 5' adaptor carrying 12 random nucleotides. At least 2.5 million CDR3-containing paired-end reads were obtained from each sample. The Mint cDNA synthesis kit, primed by a TRBC-specific oligonucleotide, was used to synthesize first-strand cDNA from all RNA. Following uracil-DNA glycosylase treatment, all cDNA underwent a first 18-cycle PCR with the universal primers M1SS and BC2_uni_R. For the original study's pipeline: For normalization, 1 million high-quality reads, each with a distinct molecular identifier, were randomly selected from each sample. Reads with shared molecular identifiers were discarded instead of being binned into consensus sequences. CDR3 identification, clonotype clustering and error correction used MiTCR with a Q25 quality threshold and the strictest error-elimination algorithm. A nonparametric unseen species model using Euler transformation provided a lower-bound estimate of total TCR beta diversity. Clones were called with MiXCR by TCRdb after fastp trimmed the public reads at Q25, and only in-frame beta chains were retained. CDR3 protein duplicates are merged, each entry listing the most common genes and DNA. The V and J calls were not made by the authors but by TCRdb's processing. Present in this sample are 1.4 million or so distinct CDR3 sequences, roughly 43% of which were seen just once. The ten largest clonotypes hold over 3.5% of the sample.

Inclusive of the bounding cysteine and phenylalanine, the CDR3 is 12 residues long. Only CDR3 DNA remains: 36 bases, in frame from the first base. Per the germline V gene, SGHRS is the CDR1 and YFSETQ is the CDR2. This clonotype appeared many times. The specificity of this receptor is unknown. Sequence at one end of the junction differs from germline and may be a read error. Donors were 39 systemically healthy Caucasian individuals from Russia aged roughly 6 to 95 years. Around 10 milliliters of peripheral blood were collected from each donor into EDTA-treated Vacutainer tubes. PBMCs were isolated by Ficoll-Paque density-gradient centrifugation, with at least 6 million obtained per sample. Total RNA was extracted from PBMCs with Trizol reagent, with at least 5 micrograms obtained per sample. The percentages of naive CD45RAhigh/CD27high T cells were determined by flow cytometry on a PBMC aliquot from every donor.

Sequencing used blood. This TCR came from a woman between 18 and 29 years old in good health. The sequence links TRBV5-1 to TRBJ2-7, and 8 junction bases match TRBD2. This receptor has the CDR3 CASSTSGYEQYF. In nucleotides, the sequence is TGTGCCAGCAGTACTAGCGGCTACGAGCAGTACTTC.